Listed below are T cell receptor beta chains from one sample, sequenced in a study of brain metastases from non-small cell lung cancer. The assay was immunoSEQ multiplex PCR, and TCRdb's table has in-frame clones only and misses some. Here the sample spans 800 to 1,000 clones, roughly nine tenths being singletons. Sequenced material: tumor-adjacent normal tissue. The receptors originated from a donor at least 40 years old with non-small cell lung cancer. Both conserved end residues are part of each CDR3.

v_call	j_call	cdr3_aa
TRBV13	TRBJ2-7	CASSLAGSSYEQYF
TRBV7-8	TRBJ1-5	CASSEGTSNNQPQHF
TRBV7-2	TRBJ2-1	CASSRQEGYEQFF
TRBV3-1/TRBV3-2	TRBJ1-3	CASSSGQGADTIYF
TRBV28	TRBJ1-2	CASKGGGGTYGYTF
TRBV16	TRBJ1-6	CASNEGADSPLHF
TRBV19	TRBJ1-5	CASRPPASGSNQPQHF
TRBV14	TRBJ2-1	CASSPVWGSYNEQFF
TRBV19	TRBJ2-7	CASSMGTLSYEQYF
TRBV4-1	TRBJ2-7	CASGQGNEQYF
TRBV30	TRBJ1-5	CAWGQLNQPQHF
TRBV4-3	TRBJ2-1	CASSGRPSGLYNEQFF
TRBV6-2/TRBV6-3	TRBJ1-1	CASSYHPMNTEAFF
TRBV28	TRBJ1-3	CASSSGTGTNGNTIYF
TRBV6-1	TRBJ2-5	CASSALITGKGETQYF
TRBV29-1	TRBJ1-3	CSVAIQGAGNTIYF
TRBV3-1/TRBV3-2	TRBJ2-7	CASSQVTGGSYEQYF
TRBV6-2/TRBV6-3	TRBJ2-7	CASSTEDRGISYEQYF
TRBV29-1	TRBJ2-7	CSVEVLPLGGYYEQYF
TRBV29-1	TRBJ2-7	CSVKGKGQGAHYEQYF
TRBV13	TRBJ2-7	CASSPGTSFQYF
TRBV24-1	TRBJ2-3	CATSDGRVTDTQYF
TRBV7-2	TRBJ2-5	CASNNQGVETQYF
TRBV7-2	TRBJ1-5	CASSRDYYSNQPQHF
TRBV3-1/TRBV3-2	TRBJ1-6	CASSPLTGGNSPLHF